This TCR beta chain was observed in a study of T cell responses to AZD1222 COVID-19 vaccine. Whole-study findings and limits: Just five to seven people given AZD1222 tested seropositive at baseline. Mostly white British, mostly female donors; authors suggested clonal diversity may be underestimated. Per reports, nearly half of all spike-specific TCRs target regions that are unmutated in variants.

V was shortened by 2 bases and J by 5 bases, with 11 bases between the two germline ends. CDR3 size: 14 residues. Germline CDR1 reads MNHEY; CDR2 reads SVGAGI. TCRdb's copy holds only in-frame clones and misses some; the assay was immunoSEQ multiplex PCR. The sample includes 130,000 or so clones, 85% to 95% of them seen just once. In the case of this clone: Its antigen is as yet unknown.

The sample in question was peripheral blood, obtained on day 0 of AZD1222 vaccination. The chain links TRBV6-5 to TRBJ2-3, with D hard to call. This receptor was identified in an adult in good health. The CDR3 DNA reads TGTGCCAGCAGTTACCGACCCACCGGAGATACGCAGTATTTT. It codes for CASSYRPTGDTQYF.